The rows below give T cell receptor beta chains drawn from one sample of a study of shared clonotypes between healthy human individuals. Only in-frame clones appear in the TCRdb table, and some are missing; sequencing was by immunoSEQ multiplex PCR. Of about 1.5 million clones detected, 95% to 99% appear once; the ten largest clones hold roughly 0.4%. The sample comprised naive CD4+ T cells sorted from blood. The receptors come from a man aged 30 to 45 in good health. The CDR3 runs from the conserved cysteine through the conserved F or W. Only part of the rows carry a size: once, few, many, or a class if the clone is expanded.

-	TRBV7-3	TRBJ2-7	CASSSQPGLASDEQYF
-	TRBV7-9	TRBJ2-7	CASSLLVSGYEQYF
-	TRBV5-1	TRBJ2-7	CASSPAARRDLREQYF
once	TRBV25-1	TRBJ1-5	CASSEFHSGQPQHF
-	TRBV5-6	TRBJ2-7	CASSLGQSYEQYF
-	TRBV5-1	TRBJ2-1	CASSLFSGLAGGVFDNEQFF
-	TRBV5-1	-	CASSSNTDSYEQYF
once	TRBV28	TRBJ2-7	CASSFRDRSYEQYF
-	TRBV27	TRBJ2-3	CASSFHGRDTQYF
-	TRBV7-2	TRBJ2-3	CASSPLSWSGDTQYF
-	TRBV7-2	TRBJ2-5	CASSPTTPGGPGTQYF
-	TRBV4-3	TRBJ2-1	CASSQSPLAGVPEQFF
once	TRBV5-1	TRBJ1-1	CASSRDRGDTEAFF
-	TRBV18	TRBJ2-1	CASSPPGALTYNEQFF
-	TRBV19	TRBJ2-1	CASNPAVSSYNEQFF
-	TRBV20-1	TRBJ1-5	CSAIGNQPQHF
-	TRBV5-5	TRBJ2-2	CASSFGLAGVGTGELFF
-	TRBV5-6	TRBJ2-2	CASSGTLNTGELFF
-	TRBV5-1	TRBJ2-7	CASSLSGDRAYEQYF
-	TRBV27	TRBJ2-5	CASSPRGSGEQETQYF
-	TRBV7-9	TRBJ2-1	CASSLGQYNEQFF
-	TRBV5-1	TRBJ1-4	CASSLTGTNEKLFF
-	TRBV29-1	TRBJ1-5	CSVRDRGLGQPQHF
-	TRBV27	TRBJ2-3	CASSLGGDTQYF
once	TRBV5-5	TRBJ2-1	CASSLEHGSPGLVLFF
-	TRBV29-1	TRBJ2-3	CSVEDLPRGTDTQYF
-	TRBV7-3	TRBJ2-1	CASSLTWVSAEQFF
-	TRBV13	TRBJ2-3	CASSPFRSDTQYF
-	TRBV2	TRBJ1-5	CASKDREGNQPQHF
-	TRBV11-2	-	CATRRLAGAYEQYF
-	TRBV7-2	TRBJ2-7	CASSPGQVPLGEQYF
-	TRBV5-1	TRBJ2-2	CASSVRTSGSTGELFF
-	TRBV7-9	TRBJ2-7	CASSFTAYEQYF